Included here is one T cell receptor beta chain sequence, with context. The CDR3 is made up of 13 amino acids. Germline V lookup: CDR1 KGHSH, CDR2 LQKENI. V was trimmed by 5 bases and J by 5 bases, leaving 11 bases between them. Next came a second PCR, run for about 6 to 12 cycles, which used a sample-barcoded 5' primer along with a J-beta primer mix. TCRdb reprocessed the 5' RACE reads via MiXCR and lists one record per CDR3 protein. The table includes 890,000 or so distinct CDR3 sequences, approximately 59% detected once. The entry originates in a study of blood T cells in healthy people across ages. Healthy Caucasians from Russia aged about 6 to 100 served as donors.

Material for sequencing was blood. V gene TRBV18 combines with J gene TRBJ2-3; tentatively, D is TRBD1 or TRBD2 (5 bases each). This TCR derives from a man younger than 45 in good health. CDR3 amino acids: CASSWGSGDTQYF. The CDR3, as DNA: TGTGCCAGCTCATGGGGGTCAGGAGATACGCAGTATTTT.